This is a list of T cell receptor beta chains from one sample in a study of OX40 agonist ivuxolimab in advanced cancers. TCRdb keeps only in-frame clones here, not all; method: immunoSEQ multiplex PCR. This sample has about 16,000 clones, with about nine tenths found just once. This specimen was CD4+ or CD8+ T cells sorted from blood, taken in a trial of the OX40 agonist ivuxolimab. The receptors here all came from an adult with an advanced solid tumor such as melanoma, head and neck, liver or kidney cancer. Both conserved end residues are part of each CDR3. The D gene is left open where the match is weak. Clone size, where shown, is once, few, many, or a class for clones that have expanded.

V: TRBV6-6
size: .
J: TRBJ2-7
D: .
DNA: TGTGCCAGCAGTAGAGTGGACTTTTACGAGCAGTACTTC
CDR3: CASSRVDFYEQYF

V: TRBV4-3
size: .
J: TRBJ2-7
D: TRBD1
DNA: TGCGCCAGCAGCCTCGGGACAGGGACTACCTACGAGCAGTACTTC
CDR3: CASSLGTGTTYEQYF

V: TRBV12-5
size: .
J: TRBJ1-1
D: .
DNA: TGTGCTAGTGGTACACACGGGAACACTGAAGCTTTCTTT
CDR3: CASGTHGNTEAFF

V: TRBV6-6
size: .
J: TRBJ2-1
D: .
DNA: TGTGCCAGCAGCCACACTGTTGGGAGAGGTGAGCAGTTCTTC
CDR3: CASSHTVGRGEQFF

V: TRBV7-9
size: .
J: TRBJ2-1
D: .
DNA: TGTGCCAGCAGCTTACACCAGGGGTGGGGCTACAATGAGCAGTTCTTC
CDR3: CASSLHQGWGYNEQFF

V: TRBV19
size: .
J: TRBJ1-2
D: .
DNA: TGTGCCAGTAGTATAGTGGGGAGCGGGTTTAACTATGGCTACACCTTC
CDR3: CASSIVGSGFNYGYTF

V: TRBV27
size: once
J: TRBJ2-7
D: .
DNA: TGTGCCAGCAGCCAAGGGGACGCAACCTACGAGCAGTACTTC
CDR3: CASSQGDATYEQYF

V: TRBV15
size: .
J: TRBJ2-7
D: TRBD2
DNA: TGTGCCACCTCCCCTTTTGGGGGGCCGTCCCCTAAGCGGGAGTCCCACGAGCAGTACTTC
CDR3: CATSPFGGPSPKRESHEQYF

V: TRBV7-9
size: .
J: TRBJ2-1
D: TRBD1
DNA: TGTGCCAGCAGCTTCGAGATCGACAGGGGCGGGAATGAGCAGTTCTTC
CDR3: CASSFEIDRGGNEQFF

V: TRBV6-5
size: once
J: TRBJ2-1
D: TRBD2
DNA: TGTGCCAGCAGTTACTCGCTAGCGGGACACAATGAGCAGTTCTTC
CDR3: CASSYSLAGHNEQFF

V: TRBV2
size: .
J: TRBJ2-7
D: .
DNA: TGTGCCAGCATCAGGGGCGCCTACGAGCAGTACTTC
CDR3: CASIRGAYEQYF

V: TRBV11-3
size: .
J: TRBJ1-5
D: .
DNA: TGTGCCAGCAGCTCCGCAGGGGCTCCCAATCAGCCCCAGCATTTT
CDR3: CASSSAGAPNQPQHF

V: TRBV11-2
size: .
J: TRBJ2-2
D: .
DNA: TGTGCCAGCAGCTTCGTGGTGGGGAACACCGGGGAGCTGTTTTTT
CDR3: CASSFVVGNTGELFF

V: TRBV2
size: .
J: TRBJ2-1
D: TRBD2
DNA: TGTGCCAGCAGTGAAGAAGCGGGAGGGTCCAATGAGCAGTTCTTC
CDR3: CASSEEAGGSNEQFF

V: TRBV7-6
size: .
J: TRBJ2-3
D: .
DNA: TGTGCCAGCAGCCCCCTAGGAGCTCTCACAGATACGCAGTATTTT
CDR3: CASSPLGALTDTQYF

V: TRBV20-1
size: .
J: TRBJ2-1
D: TRBD2
DNA: TGCAGCGGACTAGCGGGATATGAGCAGTTCTTC
CDR3: CSGLAGYEQFF

V: TRBV15
size: .
J: TRBJ2-1
D: TRBD2
DNA: TGTGCCACCAGCAGTGGCGGGAGCTCCTACAATGAGCAGTTCTTC
CDR3: CATSSGGSSYNEQFF

V: TRBV7-9
size: .
J: TRBJ2-4
D: TRBD2
DNA: TGTGCCAGCAGCTTTGACCGGACTAGCGGGATCGGAGCCAAAAACATTCAGTACTTC
CDR3: CASSFDRTSGIGAKNIQYF

V: TRBV5-8
size: .
J: TRBJ2-5
D: .
DNA: TGTGCCAGCAGGAGGACTATACAAGAGACCCAGTACTTC
CDR3: CASRRTIQETQYF

V: TRBV7-9
size: .
J: TRBJ1-1
D: .
DNA: TGTGCCAGCAGCTTAATTGGGGGTGGCATCGAGAACACTGAAGCTTTCTTT
CDR3: CASSLIGGGIENTEAFF

V: TRBV19
size: once
J: TRBJ2-1
D: TRBD2
DNA: TGTGCCAGTACCGTCGGGACTAGCGGGAGTGGGACCTACAATGAGCAGTTCTTC
CDR3: CASTVGTSGSGTYNEQFF

V: TRBV27
size: .
J: TRBJ2-7
D: .
DNA: TGTGCCAGCAGTTTGGGCAGTTCCTCCTACGAGCAGTACTTC
CDR3: CASSLGSSSYEQYF

V: TRBV5-4
size: .
J: TRBJ2-6
D: .
DNA: TGTGCCAGCAGCTTTCGAGAAGGGGCTCCCTACACCGGGGCCAACGTCCTGACTTTC
CDR3: CASSFREGAPYTGANVLTF

V: TRBV10-3
size: once
J: TRBJ2-1
D: TRBD2
DNA: TGTGCCATCAGTGAGTCGACTACTAGCGGGAGGCTTAATGAGCAGTTCTTC
CDR3: CAISESTTSGRLNEQFF

V: TRBV19
size: .
J: TRBJ2-2
D: .
DNA: TGTGCCAGTAGTATAGCAAGCACCGGGGAGCTGTTTTTT
CDR3: CASSIASTGELFF

V: TRBV19
size: .
J: TRBJ1-2
D: .
DNA: TGTGCCAGCGGACCTCTCTGGGGCTACACCTTC
CDR3: CASGPLWGYTF

V: TRBV6-1
size: few
J: TRBJ1-5
D: .
DNA: TGTGCCAGCAGTGAAGTGACAGCCACCAATCAGCCCCAGCATTTT
CDR3: CASSEVTATNQPQHF

V: TRBV5-6
size: .
J: TRBJ1-2
D: .
DNA: TGTGCCAGCAGCAATGACCTCGGACCTAACTATGGCTACACCTTC
CDR3: CASSNDLGPNYGYTF

V: TRBV15
size: .
J: TRBJ2-2
D: .
DNA: TGTGCCACCAGCAGAGAATCGACGGTAGCCACCGGGGAGCTGTTTTTT
CDR3: CATSRESTVATGELFF

V: TRBV9
size: .
J: TRBJ2-1
D: TRBD2
DNA: TGTGCCAGCAGCGCGGGACTAGCGGGAACCCAGGAGCAGTTCTTC
CDR3: CASSAGLAGTQEQFF

V: TRBV6-4
size: .
J: TRBJ2-1
D: TRBD2
DNA: TGTGCCAGCAGTCAGCTAGCGGGAGGGTGGAATGAGCAGTTCTTC
CDR3: CASSQLAGGWNEQFF

V: TRBV6-1
size: few
J: TRBJ1-5
D: .
DNA: TGTGCCAGCAGTGAATCGGTCGTCAGCAATCAGCCCCAGCATTTT
CDR3: CASSESVVSNQPQHF

V: TRBV11-3
size: .
J: TRBJ2-7
D: TRBD1
DNA: TGTGCCAGCAGCCGGACAGGGGAAGAGCAGTACTTC
CDR3: CASSRTGEEQYF

V: TRBV9
size: .
J: TRBJ1-1
D: .
DNA: TGTGCCAGCAGCGTAGACCGCGCAGGGGCTGAAGCTTTCTTT
CDR3: CASSVDRAGAEAFF

V: TRBV6-1
size: .
J: TRBJ2-7
D: TRBD1
DNA: TGTGCCAGCCTGGGACAGGGGGCATACGAGCAGTACTTC
CDR3: CASLGQGAYEQYF

V: TRBV19
size: once
J: TRBJ2-3
D: TRBD2
DNA: TGTGCCAGTACCGCCAGCGGGAGTGGGGCAGATACGCAGTATTTT
CDR3: CASTASGSGADTQYF

V: TRBV11-1
size: .
J: TRBJ1-5
D: TRBD1
DNA: TGTGCCAGCAGCTTAGCGTCAGGGGGCGGTCAGCCCCAGCATTTT
CDR3: CASSLASGGGQPQHF